The 28 T cell receptor beta chains listed next were all sequenced from one sample in a study of STAT5B mutations in CD4+ large granular lymphocyte leukemia. Sequencing used immunoSEQ multiplex PCR; TCRdb keeps in-frame clones, though not all of them. The sample lists 30,000 to 40,000 clones, about 87% occurring once. Material: CD4+ T cells from blood buffy coats. The receptor source for this set is a human donor in good health.

The chain is built from TRBV29-1 and TRBJ1-1; possible D gene TRBD1, 6 bases. Trimming removed 7 bases from V and 12 bases from J, with 21 bases in between. Germline V gene lookup returns CDR1 SQVTM and CDR2 ANQGSEA. The CDR3 has 12 amino acids. DNA of the CDR3: TGCAGCGCTCATAGGGGGAACCATGTGACTTTCTTT. Residues: CSAHRGNHVTFF.

CDR3 DNA sequence: TGTGCCAGCAGCGTACCTAGCGGGAAAAACATTCAGTACTTC. Translated, it gives CASSVPSGKNIQYF. V and J are TRBV9 and TRBJ2-4; 8 bases match TRBD2. The CDR3 has 14 amino acids. CDR1 SGDLS and CDR2 YYNGEE come from the germline V gene. With 1 base clipped from V and 4 bases from J, the junction kept 1 base outside the gene matches.

The CDR3 nucleotides read TGCGCCAGCAGCTTCAGCCCCCAGCGGGGAGGGTCCCACGAGCAGTACTTC. This sequence encodes CASSFSPQRGGSHEQYF. The chain recombines TRBV5-1 with TRBJ2-7; 7 bases fit TRBD2. V shed 2 bases and J 5 bases; nucleotides not matched to a gene: 16. CDR3 size: 17 residues. Germline V gives CDR1 SGHRS, CDR2 YFSETQ.

The rearrangement uses TRBV7-2 and TRBJ2-7, with a tentative D call TRBD2 (6 bases). CDR1 SGHTA and CDR2 FQGNSA come from the germline V gene. V was clipped by 1 base and J by 7 bases, with 11 bases between them. This CDR3 spans 13 amino acids. CDR3 in DNA: TGTGCCAGCAGCTTAGTAGGGACTCGAGAGCAGTACTTC. It yields the protein CASSLVGTREQYF.

V is TRBV6-1 and J is TRBJ2-5, with TRBD2 as a possible D gene (5 bases). Germline CDR1 is MNHNS and CDR2 is SASEGT. The CDR3 spans 14 residues. V was trimmed by 6 bases and J by 2 bases, leaving 13 bases between them. CDR3 region: CASSLRTSQETQYF. CDR3 coding DNA: TGTGCCAGCAGCCTCCGGACTTCTCAAGAGACCCAGTACTTC.

The chain has TRBV4-1 and TRBJ1-4; tentative D call: TRBD1 (6 bases). CDR3 size: 17 residues. Deletions cut 0 bases from V and 0 bases from J, with 11 bases between. Germline V gives CDR1 MGHRA, CDR2 YSYEKL. The CDR3 region is CASSQDRRGTTNEKLFF. The CDR3 coding sequence is TGCGCCAGCAGCCAAGATAGGAGGGGGACAACTAATGAAAAACTGTTTTTT.

The chain is built from TRBV6-6 and TRBJ2-7, with TRBD1 matching over 9 bases. V gave up 2 bases and J gave up 6 bases; unmatched junction bases: 8. Germline V gives CDR1 MNHNY, CDR2 SVGAGI (reference sequence). The CDR3 is 15 amino acids. CDR3 sequence: CASSYDGQGIREQYF. The CDR3 nucleotides read TGTGCCAGCAGTTACGATGGACAGGGGATTCGCGAGCAGTACTTC.

J is TRBJ1-1 and V is TRBV7-3; maybe TRBD1 (6 bases). Germline assignment: CDR1 SGHTA and CDR2 FQGTGA. There are 16 residues in the CDR3. V was cut by 5 bases and J by 4 bases, with 20 bases left in between. The DNA of the CDR3 is TGTGCCAGCAGCCCCTTTGGGGGCGCCCCGAGCACTGAAGCTTTCTTT. Its translation is CASSPFGGAPSTEAFF.

The chain is built from TRBV6-5 and TRBJ1-5; D is unclear. Per germline, CDR1 MNHEY and CDR2 SVGAGI. V lost 0 bases and J 5 bases, leaving 14 bases between the germline ends. The CDR3 length is 16 residues. CDR3 in amino acids: CASSYSGSLRDQPQHF. CDR3 DNA: TGTGCCAGCAGTTACTCGGGCTCCCTGAGGGATCAGCCCCAGCATTTT.

This chain links TRBV6-5 with TRBJ1-5, with TRBD1 identical over 9 bases. The CDR3 extends over 15 amino acids. Germline V gene lookup returns CDR1 MNHEY and CDR2 SVGAGI. The V segment lost 6 bases and the J segment 1 base; nucleotides outside the gene matches: 4. For the CDR3, the DNA is TGTGCCAGCAGAAGAACAGGGGGCAGCAATCAGCCCCAGCATTTT. It specifies CASRRTGGSNQPQHF.

The chain couples TRBV7-2 to TRBJ2-3; no firm D call. There are 12 residues in the CDR3. V was trimmed by 5 bases and J by 7 bases, leaving 10 bases between them. From germline, CDR1 is SGHTA and CDR2 FQGNSA. This CDR3 is CASSHGPHTQYF. In nucleotides, the CDR3 is TGTGCCAGCAGCCACGGGCCACATACGCAGTATTTT.

V usage is TRBV25-1 and J usage is TRBJ2-6; D remains unclear. This CDR3 contains 13 residues. Trimming left V 4 bases short and J 3 bases short, with 4 bases between. Germline CDR1 MGHDK, CDR2 SYGVNS. CDR3 region: CASSGGGANVLTF. The CDR3 DNA sequence: TGTGCCAGCAGTGGAGGTGGGGCCAACGTCCTGACTTTC.

This sequence joins TRBV7-2 and TRBJ2-6; 7 bases are a match to TRBD2. From germline, CDR1 is SGHTA and CDR2 FQGNSA. The length of the CDR3 is 17 residues. The J segment lost 0 bases and the V segment lost 5 bases, leaving 7 bases of the junction unmatched. CDR3 amino acids: CASSVRGDLSGANVLTF. The CDR3, as DNA: TGTGCCAGCAGCGTCCGGGGGGACCTCTCTGGGGCCAACGTCCTGACTTTC.

This clone has only a few counts. V usage is TRBV2 and J usage is TRBJ1-4, with D perhaps matching TRBD1 (5 bases). The germline V gene has CDR1 SNHLY and CDR2 FYNNEI. Trimming shortened V by 7 bases and J by 6 bases, and 12 bases separated the two germline ends. The CDR3 extends over 13 amino acids. The CDR3: CASTSGPYEKLFF. CDR3 coding DNA: TGTGCCAGCACCTCAGGGCCCTATGAAAAACTGTTTTTT.

The V call is TRBV7-2, the J call TRBJ2-7; TRBD1 aligns across 9 bases. This CDR3 has 17 residues. CDR1 SGHTA and CDR2 FQGNSA come from the germline V gene. The ends lost 1 base at V and 4 bases at J; junction bases unmatched: 11. The CDR3 loop is CASSLVAPGQGRYEQYF. For the CDR3, the DNA is TGTGCCAGCAGCTTAGTAGCGCCAGGACAGGGGCGATACGAGCAGTACTTC.

The V gene is TRBV7-2, the J gene TRBJ1-2, with no clear D. The CDR3 sequence is 14 residues long. CDR1 and CDR2 from the germline V gene are SGHTA and FQGNSA. Trimming cost V 0 bases and J 4 bases, with 9 bases left between them. The CDR3 sequence is CASSLAQRTYGYTF. The CDR3 nucleotides read TGTGCCAGCAGCTTAGCGCAACGGACCTATGGCTACACCTTC.

CDR3 sequence reads: CSGADTGFTGELFF. The CDR3 DNA reads as TGCAGCGGTGCGGATACGGGTTTCACCGGGGAGCTGTTTTTT. The chain uses TRBV29-1 and TRBJ2-2, with D uncertain. The CDR3 length is 14 residues. The V and J ends lost 7 bases and 4 bases respectively, with 16 bases between them. Germline loops: CDR1 SQVTM, CDR2 ANQGSEA.

V is TRBV19 and J is TRBJ1-2; perhaps TRBD1 as D (5 bases). V was cut by 5 bases and J by 4 bases, with 11 bases left in between. CDR1 and CDR2 (germline): LNHDA, SQIVND (reference sequence). The CDR3 is made up of 13 amino acids. The CDR3 nucleotides read TGTGCCAGTAGTGCCGGGACCGTCTATGGCTACACCTTC. Translating it yields CASSAGTVYGYTF.

The chain couples TRBV7-2 to TRBJ1-1; D is possibly TRBD1 (5 bases). V was trimmed by 3 bases and J by 5 bases, leaving 13 bases between them. From germline, CDR1 is SGHTA and CDR2 FQGNSA. The CDR3 covers 14 residues. The CDR3 DNA reads as TGTGCCAGCAGCTTCCAGGGTAGTCAAACTGAAGCTTTCTTT. Protein: CASSFQGSQTEAFF. Based on the CDR3 plus reference TRBV7-2 and TRBJ1-1, the full variable domain is GAGVSQSPSNKVTEKGKDVELRCDPISGHTALYWYRQSLGQGLEFLIYFQGNSAPDKSGLPSDRFSAERTGGSVSTLTIQRTQQEDSAVYLCASSFQGSQTEAFFGQGTRLTVV.

The gene calls are TRBV27 and TRBJ1-2; 9 bases are shared with TRBD1. The junction had 11 bases not matched to a gene; V was cut back by 6 bases and J by 9 bases. The germline V gene has CDR1 MNHEY and CDR2 SMNVEV (reference sequence). CDR3 length: 14 residues. The CDR3 DNA reads TGTGCCAGCAGCCTTAGAGGGGACAGGGATCGCTACACCTTC. This gives the protein CASSLRGDRDRYTF.

The chain has TRBV5-6 and TRBJ1-1; 8 bases map to TRBD1. Losses at the gene ends were 9 bases for V and 1 base for J; bases not matched to a gene: 8. The CDR3 is 14 amino acids. Germline lookup yields CDR1 SGHDT and CDR2 YYEEEE. CDR3 residues: CATLGGQENTEAFF. The CDR3 DNA reads TGTGCCACACTAGGGGGACAGGAGAACACTGAAGCTTTCTTT.

The V gene is TRBV4-3, the J gene TRBJ1-2; D is unresolved. V was cut by 1 base and J by 4 bases, with 10 bases left in between. This CDR3 is built from 14 residues. CDR1 and CDR2 (germline): LGHNA, YSLEER. The CDR3 nucleotides read TGCGCCAGCAGCCAAGTCCCCAGGTCCTATGGCTACACCTTC. Residues: CASSQVPRSYGYTF.

V is TRBV28 and J is TRBJ1-2; unclear D gene. Per germline, CDR1 MDHEN and CDR2 SYDVKM. V lost 7 bases to trimming and J lost 8 bases, with 11 bases between them. The CDR3 is made up of 11 amino acids. The CDR3 sequence: CASTEGGGYTF. The CDR3 coding sequence is TGTGCCAGCACGGAGGGCGGCGGCTACACCTTC.

The chain is built from TRBV4-1 and TRBJ1-1, with a possible D match to TRBD1 (6 bases). Germline V gene data show CDR1 as MGHRA and CDR2 as YSYEKL. The CDR3 has 14 amino acids. V was clipped by 3 bases and J by 0 bases, with 8 bases between them. DNA for the CDR3: TGCGCCAGCAGCCACCGGGACATGAACACTGAAGCTTTCTTT. It translates to CASSHRDMNTEAFF.

The chain is built from TRBV12-5 and TRBJ2-7, with TRBD2 as a possible D gene (5 bases). CDR3 size: 15 residues. The V and J ends lost 2 bases and 7 bases respectively, with 18 bases between them. The V gene's germline CDR1 is LGHNT and CDR2 FRNRAP. The CDR3 reads CASGLTVAGRREQYF. The CDR3 DNA follows: TGTGCTAGTGGTTTGACCGTCGCCGGTAGGAGGGAGCAGTACTTC.

This chain links TRBV6-6 with TRBJ2-1; no clear D gene. Germline assignment: CDR1 MNHNY and CDR2 SVGAGI (reference sequence). Trimming took off 0 bases at V and 12 bases at J, with 6 bases between the two ends. The CDR3 extends over 11 amino acids. CDR3 sequence (DNA): TGTGCCAGCAGTTACTCGACCTCGCAGTTCTTC. This encodes CASSYSTSQFF.

The chain is built from TRBV10-1 and TRBJ2-1; no clear D gene. The CDR3 runs to 10 residues. Germline CDR1 reads WNHNN; CDR2 reads SYGVQD (reference sequence). V was trimmed by 4 bases and J by 15 bases, leaving 10 bases between them. CDR3 amino acids: CASSGRARFF. CDR3 in DNA: TGCGCCAGCAGTGGAAGGGCTAGGTTCTTC.

The sample holds one count of this clone. The gene calls are TRBV10-3 and TRBJ2-5; D perhaps matches TRBD2 (6 bases). The CDR3 contains 14 residues. The germline V gene has CDR1 ENHRY and CDR2 SYGVKD. V was trimmed by 4 bases and J by 7 bases, leaving 16 bases between them. CDR3 in amino acids: CAISGIGTVVTQYF. For the CDR3, the DNA is TGTGCCATCAGTGGTATTGGGACTGTCGTGACCCAGTACTTC.